Sequencing of this TCR beta chain was carried out in a study of cytomegalovirus exposure and HLA in healthy donors. PCR involved 60 Vbeta and 13 Jbeta primers. The method was immunoSEQ multiplex PCR; TCRdb's version includes in-frame clones alone and lacks a portion of them. The sample has about 140,000 clones, around two thirds seen once; the top ten hold about 1.8%. This receptor was obtained from a male donor in good health and CMV-seronegative. Sequencing was carried out using PBMCs.

In nucleotides, the CDR3 is TGTGCCAGCAGCTTGGGAGGACAGGGGAGCAATCAGCCCCAGCATTTT. Translated, it gives CASSLGGQGSNQPQHF. V is TRBV5-4 and J is TRBJ1-5, with 9 bases lining up with TRBD1. The V segment lost 0 bases and the J segment 1 base; nucleotides outside the gene matches: 2. This CDR3 spans 16 amino acids. Germline-derived CDR1 and CDR2 are SGHNT and YYREEE (reference sequence).